By share of the sample, the clone carrying this TCR beta chain is medium-sized. Its antigen is undetermined. The sample is drawn from a study of T cell repertoires in cytomegalovirus infection. TCRdb passed the reads through MiXCR, listing each CDR3 protein once. The data hold under 200,000 distinct CDR3 sequences, with roughly 9.8% observed a single time. Whole-study results and caveats: Cumulative frequency (of public TCR beta family members) identified carriers of CMV plus the relevant HLA.

The germline V gene has CDR1 SGHVS and CDR2 FQNEAQ. This CDR3 is built from 15 residues. V was trimmed by 1 base and J by 7 bases, leaving 13 bases between them. The sequence came from a human donor in good health (CMV status not recorded). Some clones in this sample may be carry-over from other donors' samples. The sample comprised PBMCs. The chain uses TRBV7-8 and TRBJ1-4, with D possibly TRBD1 on 5 matching bases. The CDR3 here is CASSLGRDQIEKLFF. The CDR3 DNA sequence: TGTGCCAGCAGCTTAGGAAGGGACCAGATTGAAAAACTGTTTTTT.